The rows below give T cell receptor beta chains drawn from one sample of a study of neurological immune-mediated disorders. TCRdb reprocessed the 5' RACE reads via MiXCR and lists one record per CDR3 protein. Counted here are around 66,000 distinct CDR3 sequences, about 5% occurring once; the ten biggest clones make up 2.2%. The sequencing input was PBMCs. Receptor source: a woman in her seventies with multiple sclerosis. CDR3s include the opening cysteine and the closing phenylalanine or tryptophan. Fields, in order: V gene, clone size, D gene, J gene, CDR3 DNA, CDR3 protein. D genes are given only for firm matches. Size is stated for part of the rows, as once, few or many counts, or as a class when the clone is expanded.

V: TRBV7-2
size: many
D: NA
J: TRBJ2-7
DNA: TGTGCCAGCAGCTTCGCTCCTACAGGGAACTACGAGCAGTACTTC
CDR3: CASSFAPTGNYEQYF

V: TRBV18
size: NA
D: NA
J: TRBJ1-1
DNA: TGTGCCAGCTCACGAAACGACGGGGCCACTGAAGCTTTCTTT
CDR3: CASSRNDGATEAFF

V: TRBV6-5
size: many
D: NA
J: TRBJ1-2
DNA: TGTGCCAGCAGTTACGGGCGGCGCGGTGGCTACACCTTC
CDR3: CASSYGRRGGYTF

V: TRBV19
size: many
D: TRBD2
J: TRBJ2-2
DNA: TGTGCCAGTAGTCAAATGTCTAGCGGGGGATACACCGGGGAGCTGTTTTTT
CDR3: CASSQMSSGGYTGELFF

V: TRBV20-1
size: many
D: TRBD1
J: TRBJ2-7
DNA: TGCAGTGCTAGAGAGGGACAGGCTGAACCCTACGAGCAGTACTTC
CDR3: CSAREGQAEPYEQYF

V: TRBV12-3/TRBV12-4
size: many
D: NA
J: TRBJ1-1
DNA: TGTGCCAGCAGTTTAAGAGATCGGGTGGCTTTCTTT
CDR3: CASSLRDRVAFF

V: TRBV27
size: few
D: NA
J: TRBJ1-1
DNA: TGTGCCAGCAGTTTATCCGCGTGGTCAGGCCTAACGAACACTGAAGCTTTCTTT
CDR3: CASSLSAWSGLTNTEAFF

V: TRBV7-8
size: few
D: TRBD2
J: TRBJ2-1
DNA: TGTGCCAGCAGCCTTGGACTAGAAGGCGGTGAGCAGTTCTTC
CDR3: CASSLGLEGGEQFF

V: TRBV10-3
size: many
D: NA
J: TRBJ2-3
DNA: TGTGCCATCAGGAGAATTTCTAGTGACGATACGCAGTATTTT
CDR3: CAIRRISSDDTQYF

V: TRBV5-8
size: few
D: NA
J: TRBJ1-6
DNA: TGTGCCAGCAGACCCGGGGAGCAGAGCTCCTATAATTCACCCCTCCACTTT
CDR3: CASRPGEQSSYNSPLHF

V: TRBV18
size: many
D: NA
J: TRBJ2-3
DNA: TGTGCCAGCTTGCGGGATGGCACAGATACGCAGTATTTT
CDR3: CASLRDGTDTQYF

V: TRBV29-1
size: many
D: NA
J: TRBJ1-2
DNA: TGCAGCGTGCGGACAGAAAGTGTGAAGGGCTACACCTTC
CDR3: CSVRTESVKGYTF

V: TRBV6-2/TRBV6-3
size: many
D: NA
J: TRBJ2-1
DNA: TGTGCCAGCAACACCGCCCTGACTAGCAATGAGCAGTTCTTC
CDR3: CASNTALTSNEQFF

V: TRBV20-1
size: NA
D: TRBD2
J: TRBJ2-3
DNA: TGCAGTGCTAGGCCCTTGACTAGCGGGCTACCCGATACGCAGTATTTT
CDR3: CSARPLTSGLPDTQYF

V: TRBV20-1
size: many
D: TRBD2
J: TRBJ2-3
DNA: TGCAGTGCTACGGGCGGGAGGTTCCCAGATACGCAGTATTTT
CDR3: CSATGGRFPDTQYF

V: TRBV9
size: many
D: TRBD1
J: TRBJ2-3
DNA: TGTGCCAGCAGCGTGCAGGGGGCGCTATCGGATACGCAGTATTTT
CDR3: CASSVQGALSDTQYF

V: TRBV5-1
size: many
D: TRBD2
J: TRBJ2-1
DNA: TGCGCCAGCAGCTTGTCTAGCGGGAGTATTGGCGGTGAGCAGTTCTTC
CDR3: CASSLSSGSIGGEQFF

V: TRBV9
size: NA
D: TRBD2
J: TRBJ2-7
DNA: TGTGCCAGCGGGACTAGTGATTCGTACGAGCAGTACTTC
CDR3: CASGTSDSYEQYF

V: TRBV10-2
size: NA
D: NA
J: TRBJ2-3
DNA: TGCGCCAGCAATCTACAGGGCCCAGATACGCAGTATTTT
CDR3: CASNLQGPDTQYF

V: TRBV5-1
size: many
D: NA
J: TRBJ1-1
DNA: TGCGCCAGCAGCTTTGGTCTGAACACTGAAGCTTTCTTT
CDR3: CASSFGLNTEAFF

V: TRBV5-1
size: few
D: NA
J: TRBJ2-7
DNA: TGCGCCAGCAGCTTGGGGCAGGAGGGCACCTACGAGCAGTACTTC
CDR3: CASSLGQEGTYEQYF

V: TRBV20-1
size: many
D: TRBD2
J: TRBJ2-3
DNA: TGCAGTGCTAGGGGAGCCGGGACTAGCGGTTTCACAGATACGCAGTATTTT
CDR3: CSARGAGTSGFTDTQYF

V: TRBV18
size: many
D: TRBD2
J: TRBJ2-1
DNA: TGTGCCAGCTCCGACGCTTTAGGACTAGCGGGAGCTGGGGAGCAGTTCTTC
CDR3: CASSDALGLAGAGEQFF

V: TRBV5-1
size: many
D: TRBD2
J: TRBJ2-3
DNA: TGCGCCAGCACCGGGACTAGCGGACCAAAGAGCACAGATACGCAGTATTTT
CDR3: CASTGTSGPKSTDTQYF

V: TRBV29-1
size: many
D: TRBD2
J: TRBJ2-3
DNA: TGCAGCGTTGCCATTCAAAGGACTAGCGGGAGGGCAAGAGGAGCAGATACGCAGTATTTT
CDR3: CSVAIQRTSGRARGADTQYF

V: TRBV3-1
size: many
D: TRBD2
J: TRBJ2-7
DNA: TGTGCCAGCAGCCAAGGAGGGACTAGCGGGCCGCTCTTC
CDR3: CASSQGGTSGPLF

V: TRBV27
size: NA
D: TRBD1
J: TRBJ1-3
DNA: TGTGCCAGCAGCACTCTCCAAGGGGGCGCGGTAGGAAACACCATATATTTT
CDR3: CASSTLQGGAVGNTIYF

V: TRBV4-1
size: many
D: NA
J: TRBJ2-5
DNA: TGCGCCAGCAGCCAAGAAACCGGTGGGGCCCAGTACTTC
CDR3: CASSQETGGAQYF

V: TRBV7-9
size: many
D: NA
J: TRBJ1-2
DNA: TGTGCCAGCAGCCCCCCGGGACGACGAAACTATGGCTACACCTTC
CDR3: CASSPPGRRNYGYTF

V: TRBV27
size: NA
D: TRBD2
J: TRBJ2-3
DNA: TGTGCCATCAGTTTACGAGTCCCCGGACTAGCGGGAGCAGATACGCAGTATTTT
CDR3: CAISLRVPGLAGADTQYF

V: TRBV20-1
size: many
D: TRBD2
J: TRBJ2-3
DNA: TGCAGTGCTAGCGTAGCGGGAGGTTCGGCAGATACGCAGTATTTT
CDR3: CSASVAGGSADTQYF

V: TRBV7-8
size: many
D: NA
J: TRBJ2-1
DNA: TGTGCCAGCAGCTTAGATCGGTTGGGGAGTGTCCCTCCCAATGAGCAGTTCTTC
CDR3: CASSLDRLGSVPPNEQFF

V: TRBV12-3/TRBV12-4
size: many
D: NA
J: TRBJ1-1
DNA: TGTGCCAGCACCTCACAGCCGAACACTGAAGCTTTCTTT
CDR3: CASTSQPNTEAFF

V: TRBV7-2
size: many
D: NA
J: TRBJ2-2
DNA: TGTGCCAGCAGCTTAATGGCCGGCGGGTTGGGCGCCGGGGAGCTGTTTTTT
CDR3: CASSLMAGGLGAGELFF

V: TRBV30
size: few
D: TRBD1
J: TRBJ2-2
DNA: TGTGCCTGGAGTAGGGGGCCCGGGGAGCTGTTTTTT
CDR3: CAWSRGPGELFF

V: TRBV14
size: many
D: NA
J: TRBJ1-6
DNA: TGTGCCAGCAGCCAGGGGTTGAATCAGGGACGAAATTCACCCCTCCACTTT
CDR3: CASSQGLNQGRNSPLHF

V: TRBV7-9
size: many
D: NA
J: TRBJ2-1
DNA: TGTGCCAGCAGCTTAGTGGGTCCGATTTACAATGAGCAGTTCTTC
CDR3: CASSLVGPIYNEQFF

V: TRBV12-3/TRBV12-4
size: NA
D: NA
J: TRBJ2-7
DNA: TGTGCCAGCGCTTCGGGGGGGACAGTGTCCTACGAGCAGTACTTC
CDR3: CASASGGTVSYEQYF

V: TRBV7-2
size: many
D: NA
J: TRBJ2-7
DNA: TGTGCCAGCAGCTTTGGTACAGGCCCCTACGAGCAGTACTTC
CDR3: CASSFGTGPYEQYF

V: TRBV12-3/TRBV12-4
size: NA
D: TRBD2
J: TRBJ2-7
DNA: TGTGCCAGCAGTCCCGTACTAGCGGGAGACGCCTACGAGCAGTACTTC
CDR3: CASSPVLAGDAYEQYF

V: TRBV3-1
size: many
D: NA
J: TRBJ2-7
DNA: TGTGCCAGCAGCCAAGCTTACTACGAGCAGTACTTC
CDR3: CASSQAYYEQYF

V: TRBV5-1
size: many
D: TRBD1
J: TRBJ2-3
DNA: TGCGCCAGCAGCTTGGAACGGACAGGGAATGCAGATACGCAGTATTTT
CDR3: CASSLERTGNADTQYF

V: TRBV20-1
size: NA
D: NA
J: TRBJ2-1
DNA: TGCAGTGCTTCCCATCCCCGAAAAATAGCAGCATACAATGAGCAGTTCTTC
CDR3: CSASHPRKIAAYNEQFF

V: TRBV7-2
size: many
D: NA
J: TRBJ2-6
DNA: TGTGCCAGCAGCTTAACGACCGGGGCCAACGTCCTGACTTTC
CDR3: CASSLTTGANVLTF

V: TRBV20-1
size: NA
D: NA
J: TRBJ1-2
DNA: TGCAGTGCAATAGACTTTGATGGCTACACCTTC
CDR3: CSAIDFDGYTF

V: TRBV20-1
size: NA
D: TRBD1
J: TRBJ2-7
DNA: TGCAGTGCCAGAGGGACAGGGGGCTACGAGCAGTACTTC
CDR3: CSARGTGGYEQYF

V: TRBV3-1
size: many
D: TRBD1
J: TRBJ2-7
DNA: TGTGCCAGCAGCCAAGGCCCGGGACAGGGGTCCGAGCAGTACTTC
CDR3: CASSQGPGQGSEQYF

V: TRBV9
size: NA
D: TRBD1
J: TRBJ1-2
DNA: TGTGCCAGCAGCGCCGGGACAGGGCTCGGCTATGGCTACACCTTC
CDR3: CASSAGTGLGYGYTF

V: TRBV12-3/TRBV12-4
size: many
D: NA
J: TRBJ2-1
DNA: TGTGCCAGCAGTTCTGACAGCCCGAGCTCCTACAATGAGCAGTTCTTC
CDR3: CASSSDSPSSYNEQFF